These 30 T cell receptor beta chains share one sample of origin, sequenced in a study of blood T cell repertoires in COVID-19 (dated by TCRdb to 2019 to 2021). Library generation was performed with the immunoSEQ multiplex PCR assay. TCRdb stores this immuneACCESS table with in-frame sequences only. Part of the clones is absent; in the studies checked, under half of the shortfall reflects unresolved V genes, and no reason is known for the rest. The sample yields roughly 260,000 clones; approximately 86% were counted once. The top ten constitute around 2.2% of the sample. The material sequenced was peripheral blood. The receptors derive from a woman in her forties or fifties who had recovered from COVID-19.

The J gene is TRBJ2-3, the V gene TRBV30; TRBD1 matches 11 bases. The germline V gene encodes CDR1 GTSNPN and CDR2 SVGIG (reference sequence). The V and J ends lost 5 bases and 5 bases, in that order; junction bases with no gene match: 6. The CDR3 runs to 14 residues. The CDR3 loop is CAWEDRGHGDTQYF. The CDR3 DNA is TGTGCCTGGGAGGACAGGGGGCATGGAGATACGCAGTATTTT.

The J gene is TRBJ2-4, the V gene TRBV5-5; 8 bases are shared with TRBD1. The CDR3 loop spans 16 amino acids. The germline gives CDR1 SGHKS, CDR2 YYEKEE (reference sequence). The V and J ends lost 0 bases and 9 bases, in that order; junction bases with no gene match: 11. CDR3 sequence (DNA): TGTGCCAGCAGCTTGGAATCGGGACAGGCCGGCGTCATTCAGTACTTC. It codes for CASSLESGQAGVIQYF.

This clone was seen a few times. The CDR3 spells CASSLEGGFTEAFF. CDR3 sequence (DNA): TGCGCCAGCAGCTTGGAAGGGGGCTTCACTGAAGCTTTCTTT. The rearrangement joins TRBV5-1 to TRBJ1-1; 7 bases match TRBD1. CDR1 and CDR2 from the germline V gene are SGHRS and YFSETQ. CDR3 length equals 14 residues. The V segment lost 0 bases and the J segment 4 bases; nucleotides outside the gene matches: 3.

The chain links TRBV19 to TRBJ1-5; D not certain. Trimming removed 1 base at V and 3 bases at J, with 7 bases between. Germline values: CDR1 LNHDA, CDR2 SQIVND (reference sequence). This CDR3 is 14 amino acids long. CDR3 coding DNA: TGTGCCAGTAGTATAGTAGAAATCAATCAGCCCCAGCATTTT. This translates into CASSIVEINQPQHF.

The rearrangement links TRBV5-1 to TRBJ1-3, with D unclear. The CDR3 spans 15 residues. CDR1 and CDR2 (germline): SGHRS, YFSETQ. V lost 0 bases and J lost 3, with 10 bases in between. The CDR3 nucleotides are TGCGCCAGCAGCTTGGGAGGCGCTGATGGAAACACCATATATTTT. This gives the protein CASSLGGADGNTIYF.

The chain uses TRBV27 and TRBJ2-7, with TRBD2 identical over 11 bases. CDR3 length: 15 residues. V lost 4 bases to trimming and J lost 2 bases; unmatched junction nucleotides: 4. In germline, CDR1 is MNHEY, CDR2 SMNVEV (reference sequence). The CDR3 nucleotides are TGTGCCAGCAGTTCCGCGACTAGCGGGACCTACGAGCAGTACTTC. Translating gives CASSSATSGTYEQYF.

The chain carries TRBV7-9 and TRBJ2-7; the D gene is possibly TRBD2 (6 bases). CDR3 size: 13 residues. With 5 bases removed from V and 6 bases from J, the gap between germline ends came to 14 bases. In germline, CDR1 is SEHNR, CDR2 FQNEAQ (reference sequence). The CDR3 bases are TGTGCCAGCAGCCCTAACGGGGGACGCGAGCAGTACTTC. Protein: CASSPNGGREQYF.

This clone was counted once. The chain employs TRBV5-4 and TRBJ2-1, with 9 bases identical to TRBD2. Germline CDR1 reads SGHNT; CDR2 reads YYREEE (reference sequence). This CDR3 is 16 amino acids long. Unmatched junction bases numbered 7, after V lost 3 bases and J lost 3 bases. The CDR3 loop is CASSSPWREGYNEQFF. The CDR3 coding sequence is TGTGCCAGCAGCTCGCCCTGGCGGGAGGGCTACAATGAGCAGTTCTTC. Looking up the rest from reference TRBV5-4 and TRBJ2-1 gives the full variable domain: ETGVTQSPTHLIKTRGQQVTLRCSSQSGHNTVSWYQQALGQGPQFIFQYYREEENGRGNFPPRFSGLQFPNYSSELNVNALELDDSALYLCASSSPWREGYNEQFFGPGTRLTVL.

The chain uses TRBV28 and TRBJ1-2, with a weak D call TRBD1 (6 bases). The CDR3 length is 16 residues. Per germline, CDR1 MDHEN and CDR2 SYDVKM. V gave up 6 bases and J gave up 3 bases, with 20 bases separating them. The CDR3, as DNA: TGTGCCAGCAGCTTCCGGGACAACCTTAACTACTATGGCTACACCTTC. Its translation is CASSFRDNLNYYGYTF.

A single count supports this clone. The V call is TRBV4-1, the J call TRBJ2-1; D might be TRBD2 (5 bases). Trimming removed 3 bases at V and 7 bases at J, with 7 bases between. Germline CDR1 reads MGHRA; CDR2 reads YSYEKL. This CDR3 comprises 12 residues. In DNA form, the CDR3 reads TGCGCCAGCAGCCACAGCGGAAATGAGCAGTTCTTC. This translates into CASSHSGNEQFF.

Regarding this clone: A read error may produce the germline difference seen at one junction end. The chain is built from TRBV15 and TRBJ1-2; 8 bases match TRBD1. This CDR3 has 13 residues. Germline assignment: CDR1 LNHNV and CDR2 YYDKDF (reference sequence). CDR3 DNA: TGTGCCACCAGCAGTGGGGACAGGCAGCATGTAGTCTTC. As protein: CATSSGDRQHVVF.

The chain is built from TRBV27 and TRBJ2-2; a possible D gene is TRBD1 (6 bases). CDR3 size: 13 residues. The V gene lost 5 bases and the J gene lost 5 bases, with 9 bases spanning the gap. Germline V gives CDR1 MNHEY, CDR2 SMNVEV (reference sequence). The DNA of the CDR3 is TGTGCCAGCAGTCCACAGGGAACCGGGGAGCTGTTTTTT. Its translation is CASSPQGTGELFF.

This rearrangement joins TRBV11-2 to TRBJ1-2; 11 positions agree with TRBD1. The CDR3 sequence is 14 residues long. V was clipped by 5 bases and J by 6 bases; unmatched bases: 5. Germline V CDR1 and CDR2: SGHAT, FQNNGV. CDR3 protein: CASSPGQGADGYTF. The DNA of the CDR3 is TGTGCCAGCAGCCCAGGACAGGGGGCTGATGGCTACACCTTC. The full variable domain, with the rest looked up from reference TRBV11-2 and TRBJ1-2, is EAGVAQSPRYKIIEKRQSVAFWCNPISGHATLYWYQQILGQGPKLLIQFQNNGVVDDSQLPKDRFSAERLKGVDSTLKIQPAKLEDSAVYLCASSPGQGADGYTFGSGTRLTVV.

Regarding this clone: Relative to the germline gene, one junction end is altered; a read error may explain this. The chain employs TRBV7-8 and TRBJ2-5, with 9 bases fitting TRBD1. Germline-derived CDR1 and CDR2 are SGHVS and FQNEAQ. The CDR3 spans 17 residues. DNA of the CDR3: TGTGCCAGCAGCGGAACCGGGACAGGGATTCTCCAAGAGACTCAGTACTTC. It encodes CASSGTGTGILQETQYF. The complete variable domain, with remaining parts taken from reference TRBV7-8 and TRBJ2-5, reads GAGVSQSPRYKVAKRGQDVALRCDPISGHVSLFWYQQALGQGPEFLTYFQNEAQLDKSGLPSDRFFAERPEGSVSTLKIQRTQQEDSAVYLCASSGTGTGILQETQYFGPGTRLLVL.

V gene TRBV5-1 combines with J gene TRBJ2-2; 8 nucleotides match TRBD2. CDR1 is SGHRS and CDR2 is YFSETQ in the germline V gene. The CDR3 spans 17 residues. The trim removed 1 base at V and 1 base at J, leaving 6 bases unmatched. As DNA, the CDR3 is TGCGCCAGCAGCTTGATCCCCAGCGGGAGGAACACCGGGGAGCTGTTTTTT. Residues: CASSLIPSGRNTGELFF.

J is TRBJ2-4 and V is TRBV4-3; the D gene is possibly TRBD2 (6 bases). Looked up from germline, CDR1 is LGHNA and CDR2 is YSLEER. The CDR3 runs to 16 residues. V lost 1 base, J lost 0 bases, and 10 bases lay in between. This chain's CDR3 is CASSQGLELAKNIQYF. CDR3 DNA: TGCGCCAGCAGCCAAGGACTAGAGCTAGCCAAAAACATTCAGTACTTC.

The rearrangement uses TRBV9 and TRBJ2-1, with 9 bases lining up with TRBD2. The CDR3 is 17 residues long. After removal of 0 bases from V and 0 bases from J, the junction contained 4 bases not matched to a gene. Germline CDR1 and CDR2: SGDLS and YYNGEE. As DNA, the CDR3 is TGTGCCAGCAGCGTAGTCGATAGCGGGAGCTCCTACAATGAGCAGTTCTTC. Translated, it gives CASSVVDSGSSYNEQFF. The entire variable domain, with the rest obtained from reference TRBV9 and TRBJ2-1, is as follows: DSGVTQTPKHLITATGQRVTLRCSPRSGDLSVYWYQQSLDQGLQFLIQYYNGEERAKGNILERFSAQQFPDLHSELNLSSLELGDSALYFCASSVVDSGSSYNEQFFGPGTRLTVL.

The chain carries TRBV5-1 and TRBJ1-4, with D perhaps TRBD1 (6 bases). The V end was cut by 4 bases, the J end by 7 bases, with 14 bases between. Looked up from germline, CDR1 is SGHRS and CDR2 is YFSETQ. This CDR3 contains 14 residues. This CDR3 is CASSPGGLSEKLFF. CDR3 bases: TGCGCCAGCAGCCCCGGGGGGCTAAGTGAAAAACTGTTTTTT.

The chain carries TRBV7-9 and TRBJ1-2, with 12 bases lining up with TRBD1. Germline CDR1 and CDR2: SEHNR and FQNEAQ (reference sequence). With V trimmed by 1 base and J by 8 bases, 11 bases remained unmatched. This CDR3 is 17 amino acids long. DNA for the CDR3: TGTGCCAGCAGCTTAGGCCCCCCGGGACAGGGGGCTGAGGGCTACACCTTC. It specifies CASSLGPPGQGAEGYTF. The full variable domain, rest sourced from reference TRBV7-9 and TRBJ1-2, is DTGVSQNPRHKITKRGQNVTFRCDPISEHNRLYWYRQTLGQGPEFLTYFQNEAQLEKSRLLSDRFSAERPKGSFSTLEIQRTEQGDSAMYLCASSLGPPGQGAEGYTFGSGTRLTVV.

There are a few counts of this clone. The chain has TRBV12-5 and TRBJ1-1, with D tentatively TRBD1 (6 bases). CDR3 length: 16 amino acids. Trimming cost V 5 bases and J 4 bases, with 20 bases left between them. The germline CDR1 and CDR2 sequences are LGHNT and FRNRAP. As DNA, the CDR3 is TGTGCTAGTGGTACAAATCAGGGGCTCGAGGGCACTGAAGCTTTCTTT. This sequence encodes CASGTNQGLEGTEAFF.

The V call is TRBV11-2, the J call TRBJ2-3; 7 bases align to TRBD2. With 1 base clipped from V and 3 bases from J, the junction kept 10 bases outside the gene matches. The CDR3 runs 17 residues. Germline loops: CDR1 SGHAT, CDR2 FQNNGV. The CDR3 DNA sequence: TGTGCCAGCAGCTTAGCCCGATTCCGGGGGGTAACAGATACGCAGTATTTT. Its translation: CASSLARFRGVTDTQYF.

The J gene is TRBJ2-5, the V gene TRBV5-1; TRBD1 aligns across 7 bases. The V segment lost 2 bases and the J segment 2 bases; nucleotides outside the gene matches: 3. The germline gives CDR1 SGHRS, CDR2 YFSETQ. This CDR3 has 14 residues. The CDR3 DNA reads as TGCGCCAGCAGCTTCGACAGGGTTCAAGAGACCCAGTACTTC. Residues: CASSFDRVQETQYF.

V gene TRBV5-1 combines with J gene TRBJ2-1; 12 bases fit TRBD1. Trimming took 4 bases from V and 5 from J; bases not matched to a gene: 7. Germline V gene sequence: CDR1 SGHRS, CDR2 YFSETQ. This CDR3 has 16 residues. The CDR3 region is CASSPSGTGGHNEQFF. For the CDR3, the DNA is TGCGCCAGCAGCCCCTCCGGGACAGGGGGCCACAATGAGCAGTTCTTC.

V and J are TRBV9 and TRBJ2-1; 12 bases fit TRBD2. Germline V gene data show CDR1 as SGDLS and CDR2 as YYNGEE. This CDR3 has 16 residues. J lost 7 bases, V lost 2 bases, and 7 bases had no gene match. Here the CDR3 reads CASSVTGLAGQNEQFF. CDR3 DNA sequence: TGTGCCAGCAGCGTTACGGGACTAGCGGGCCAGAATGAGCAGTTCTTC. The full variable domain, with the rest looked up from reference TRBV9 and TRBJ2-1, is DSGVTQTPKHLITATGQRVTLRCSPRSGDLSVYWYQQSLDQGLQFLIQYYNGEERAKGNILERFSAQQFPDLHSELNLSSLELGDSALYFCASSVTGLAGQNEQFFGPGTRLTVL.

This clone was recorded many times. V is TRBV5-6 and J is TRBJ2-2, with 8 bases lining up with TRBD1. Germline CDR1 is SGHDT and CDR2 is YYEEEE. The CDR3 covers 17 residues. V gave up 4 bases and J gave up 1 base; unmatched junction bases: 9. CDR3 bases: TGTGCCAGCAGCGATTCTCGGACAGGGAGGAACACCGGGGAGCTGTTTTTT. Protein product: CASSDSRTGRNTGELFF.

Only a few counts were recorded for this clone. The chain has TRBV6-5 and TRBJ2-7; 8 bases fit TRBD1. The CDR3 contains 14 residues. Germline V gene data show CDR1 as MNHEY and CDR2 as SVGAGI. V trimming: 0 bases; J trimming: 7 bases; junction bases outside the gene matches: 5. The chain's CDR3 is CASSYSWTGQEQYF. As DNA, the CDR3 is TGTGCCAGCAGTTACTCTTGGACAGGGCAAGAGCAGTACTTC.

The CDR3 DNA is TGTGCCAGCAGCTTAGGACCGGGGTCGTACTACGAGCAGTACTTC. This gives the protein CASSLGPGSYYEQYF. The V call is TRBV11-3, the J call TRBJ2-7; TRBD2 is a possible D gene (5 bases). The CDR3 sequence is 15 residues long. Trimming removed 1 base from V and 3 bases from J, with 13 bases in between. Germline CDR1 and CDR2: SGHNT and YENEEA.

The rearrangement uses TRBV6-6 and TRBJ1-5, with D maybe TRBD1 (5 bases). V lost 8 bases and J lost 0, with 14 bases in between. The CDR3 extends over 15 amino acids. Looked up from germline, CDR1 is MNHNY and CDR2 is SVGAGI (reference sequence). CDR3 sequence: CASWREGYSNQPQHF. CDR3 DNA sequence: TGTGCCAGCTGGAGGGAGGGGTATAGCAATCAGCCCCAGCATTTT.

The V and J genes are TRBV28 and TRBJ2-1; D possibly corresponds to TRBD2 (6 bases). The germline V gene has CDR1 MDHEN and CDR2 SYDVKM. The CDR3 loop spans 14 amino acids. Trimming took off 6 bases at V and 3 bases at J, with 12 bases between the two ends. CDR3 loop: CASRTLAYYNEQFF. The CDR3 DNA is TGTGCCAGCAGGACTCTAGCGTACTACAATGAGCAGTTCTTC.

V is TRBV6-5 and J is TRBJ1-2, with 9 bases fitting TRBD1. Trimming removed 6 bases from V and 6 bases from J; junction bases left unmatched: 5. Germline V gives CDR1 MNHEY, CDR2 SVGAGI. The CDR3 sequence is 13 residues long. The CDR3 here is CASRIQGADGYTF. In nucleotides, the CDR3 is TGTGCCAGCAGAATACAGGGGGCGGATGGCTACACCTTC.